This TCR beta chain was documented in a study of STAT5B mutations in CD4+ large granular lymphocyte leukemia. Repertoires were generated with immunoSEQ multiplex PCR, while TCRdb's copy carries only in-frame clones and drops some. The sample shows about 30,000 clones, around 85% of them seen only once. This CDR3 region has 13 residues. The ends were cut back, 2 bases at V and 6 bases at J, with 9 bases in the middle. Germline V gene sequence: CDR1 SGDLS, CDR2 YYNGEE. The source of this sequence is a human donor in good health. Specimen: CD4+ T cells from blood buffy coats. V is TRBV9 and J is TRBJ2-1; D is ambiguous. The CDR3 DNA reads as TGTGCCAGCAGCGTCCAAGTGGCCAATGAGCAGTTCTTC. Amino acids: CASSVQVANEQFF. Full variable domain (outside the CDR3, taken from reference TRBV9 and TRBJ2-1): DSGVTQTPKHLITATGQRVTLRCSPRSGDLSVYWYQQSLDQGLQFLIQYYNGEERAKGNILERFSAQQFPDLHSELNLSSLELGDSALYFCASSVQVANEQFFGPGTRLTVL.